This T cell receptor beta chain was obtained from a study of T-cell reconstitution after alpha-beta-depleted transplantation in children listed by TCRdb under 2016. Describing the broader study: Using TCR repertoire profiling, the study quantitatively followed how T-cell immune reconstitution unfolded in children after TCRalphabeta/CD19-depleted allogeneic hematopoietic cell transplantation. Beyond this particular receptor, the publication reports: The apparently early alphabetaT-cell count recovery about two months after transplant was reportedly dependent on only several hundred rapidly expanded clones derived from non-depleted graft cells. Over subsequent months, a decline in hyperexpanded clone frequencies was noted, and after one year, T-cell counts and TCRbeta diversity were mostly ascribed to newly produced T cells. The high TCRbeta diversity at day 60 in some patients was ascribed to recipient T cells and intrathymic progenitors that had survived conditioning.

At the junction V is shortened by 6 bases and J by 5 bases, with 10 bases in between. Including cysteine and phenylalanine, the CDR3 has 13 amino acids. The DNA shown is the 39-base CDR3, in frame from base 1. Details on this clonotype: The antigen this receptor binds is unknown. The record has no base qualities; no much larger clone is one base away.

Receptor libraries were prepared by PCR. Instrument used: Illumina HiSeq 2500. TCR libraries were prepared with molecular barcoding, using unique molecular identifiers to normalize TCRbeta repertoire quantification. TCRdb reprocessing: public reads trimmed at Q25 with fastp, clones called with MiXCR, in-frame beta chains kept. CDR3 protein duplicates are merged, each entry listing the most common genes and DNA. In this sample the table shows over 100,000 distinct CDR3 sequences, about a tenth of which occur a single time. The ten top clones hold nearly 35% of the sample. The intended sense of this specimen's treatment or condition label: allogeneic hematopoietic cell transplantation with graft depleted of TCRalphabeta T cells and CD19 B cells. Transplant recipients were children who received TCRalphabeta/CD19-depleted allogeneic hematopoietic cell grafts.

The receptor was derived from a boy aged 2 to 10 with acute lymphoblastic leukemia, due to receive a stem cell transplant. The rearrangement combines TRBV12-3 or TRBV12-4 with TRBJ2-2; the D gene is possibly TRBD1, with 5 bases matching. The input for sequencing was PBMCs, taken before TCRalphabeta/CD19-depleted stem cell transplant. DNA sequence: TGTGCCAGCAGCGACAGACGGACCGGGGAGCTGTTTTTT. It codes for CASSDRRTGELFF.